These 14 T cell receptor beta chains were all obtained from the same sample, sequenced in a study of human T cells and chemical hapten exposure. MiXCR, applied by TCRdb to the RACE reads, yields one record per CDR3 protein. The sample consists of approximately 75,000 distinct CDR3 sequences, over 6.5% of them appearing once. As for time point: patch test 2, 6 weeks after DPC sensitization. The treatment is: therapeutic diphenylcyclopropenone sensitization with weekly scalp DPC. The starting material was whole blood, obtained in connection with sensitization to the hapten diphenylcyclopropenone (DPC). The source of these receptors is a woman between 45 and 60 years old with alopecia areata. Some clones in this sample may be carry-over from other donors' samples.

This chain joins TRBV19 and TRBJ2-6, with D possibly called TRBD1 or TRBD2 (5 bases each). CDR1 is LNHDA and CDR2 is SQIVND in the germline V gene (reference sequence). Trimming shortened V by 5 bases and J by 4 bases, and 15 bases separated the two germline ends. This CDR3 has 16 residues. The CDR3 DNA sequence: TGTGCCAGTAGTTCAGGGCGAGGGGCCGGGGCCAACGTCCTGACTTTC. It yields the protein CASSSGRGAGANVLTF.

The V and J genes are TRBV29-1 and TRBJ2-3; D is undetermined. Trimming cost V 5 bases and J 3 bases, with 9 bases left between them. Germline lookup yields CDR1 SQVTM and CDR2 ANQGSEA. The CDR3 sequence is 12 residues long. The CDR3 DNA reads as TGCAGCGTTCGAAGACAAACAGATACGCAGTATTTT. Encoded protein: CSVRRQTDTQYF.

This clonotype was seen repeatedly, ten times or more. V and J are TRBV2 and TRBJ2-3; D is unresolved. CDR1 SNHLY and CDR2 FYNNEI come from the germline V gene. The CDR3 spans 12 residues. Trimming cost V 5 bases and J 4 bases, with 7 bases left between them. The CDR3 loop reads CASSRNSDTQYF. DNA of the CDR3: TGTGCCAGCAGTCGTAACTCAGATACGCAGTATTTT.

V usage is TRBV9 and J usage is TRBJ2-7; D perhaps matches TRBD1 (5 bases). Germline CDR1 reads SGDLS; CDR2 reads YYNGEE. Trimming removed 0 bases at V and 1 base at J, with 8 bases between. This CDR3 region has 14 residues. CDR3 in amino acids: CASSVDDRSYEQYF. CDR3 nucleotide sequence: TGTGCCAGCAGCGTAGATGACAGATCCTACGAGCAGTACTTC.

This clonotype was counted ten times or more. This chain connects TRBV3-1 to TRBJ2-2, with D hard to call. Germline V lookup: CDR1 LGHDT, CDR2 YNNKEL (reference sequence). The CDR3 runs to 15 residues. The V gene lost 1 base and the J gene lost 4 bases, with 10 bases spanning the gap. The CDR3 here is CASSQGRGPTGELFF. The CDR3, as DNA: TGTGCCAGCAGCCAAGGTAGAGGTCCCACCGGGGAGCTGTTTTTT.

This clonotype appeared many times. The gene calls are TRBV4-1 and TRBJ1-2; the match to TRBD1 covers 9 bases. Germline V CDR1 and CDR2: MGHRA, YSYEKL. V was pared by 7 bases and J by 7 bases, with 10 bases of the junction left unmatched. The CDR3 spans 14 residues. This CDR3 reads CASNRQGGYGGYTF. The CDR3 DNA sequence: TGCGCCAGCAATCGACAGGGGGGATATGGTGGCTACACCTTC.

The chain carries TRBV18 and TRBJ1-5; D possibly corresponds to TRBD1 (5 bases). Trimming removed 0 bases at V and 3 bases at J, with 9 bases between. The CDR3 consists of 15 residues. Germline CDR1 is KGHSH and CDR2 is LQKENI. CDR3 region: CASSPPGGSNQPQHF. CDR3 nucleotide sequence: TGTGCCAGCTCACCACCTGGGGGTTCCAATCAGCCCCAGCATTTT.

This chain joins TRBV9 and TRBJ1-1; tentatively, D is TRBD1 (5 bases). This CDR3 region has 15 residues. Germline V gives CDR1 SGDLS, CDR2 YYNGEE. V lost 0 bases and J 2 bases, leaving 11 bases between the germline ends. In DNA form, the CDR3 reads TGTGCCAGCAGCGTAGTAAGGGGCTATAACACTGAAGCTTTCTTT. It yields the protein CASSVVRGYNTEAFF. The full variable domain, its missing parts supplied by reference TRBV9 and TRBJ1-1, is DSGVTQTPKHLITATGQRVTLRCSPRSGDLSVYWYQQSLDQGLQFLIQYYNGEERAKGNILERFSAQQFPDLHSELNLSSLELGDSALYFCASSVVRGYNTEAFFGQGTRLTVV.

The chain links TRBV10-3 to TRBJ2-7, with D maybe TRBD1 (5 bases). CDR1 is ENHRY and CDR2 is SYGVKD in the germline V gene. This CDR3 spans 12 amino acids. The V end was cut by 11 bases, the J end by 2 bases, with 13 bases between. In nucleotides, the CDR3 is TGTGCCGTGGGGCAGGGCCCCTACGAGCAGTACTTC. It codes for CAVGQGPYEQYF.

V gene TRBV7-2 combines with J gene TRBJ2-1, with D unclear. Between the trimmed V and J ends, which lost 2 bases and 8 bases, there was a span of 4 bases. Germline-derived CDR1 and CDR2 are SGHTA and FQGNSA. CDR3 length equals 11 residues. CDR3 in DNA: TGTGCCAGCAGCTTATCCCATGAGCAGTTCTTC. Amino acid sequence: CASSLSHEQFF. Together with reference TRBV7-2 and TRBJ2-1, the CDR3 gives the full variable domain: GAGVSQSPSNKVTEKGKDVELRCDPISGHTALYWYRQSLGQGLEFLIYFQGNSAPDKSGLPSDRFSAERTGGSVSTLTIQRTQQEDSAVYLCASSLSHEQFFGPGTRLTVL.

This chain joins TRBV9 and TRBJ2-7; D perhaps matches TRBD2 (5 bases). The germline V and J ends were trimmed by 0 bases and 2 bases, with 9 bases remaining between them. CDR3 size: 14 residues. Germline V lookup: CDR1 SGDLS, CDR2 YYNGEE. The CDR3 sequence is CASSVGGSTYEQYF. The CDR3, as DNA: TGTGCCAGCAGCGTAGGTGGGAGCACCTACGAGCAGTACTTC.

As to this clonotype: Since a much larger clone is just one base distant, this may be a read error. This chain uses TRBV29-1 with TRBJ1-1; the D gene is possibly TRBD1 (6 bases). CDR1 and CDR2 from the germline V gene are SQVTM and ANQGSEA. The CDR3 totals 15 residues. The V gene lost 5 bases and the J gene lost 2 bases, with 18 bases spanning the gap. CDR3 loop: CSVWGGRGRNTEAFF. As DNA, the CDR3 is TGCAGCGTTTGGGGAGGTAGGGGGAGAAACACTGAAGCTTTCTTT.

This clonotype was counted a few times. This chain joins TRBV6-5 and TRBJ2-1; 8 bases are a match to TRBD2. Germline V gene lookup returns CDR1 MNHEY and CDR2 SVGAGI. CDR3 length: 13 residues. V lost 6 bases and J lost 4; bases outside the gene matches: 2. In nucleotides, the CDR3 is TGTGCCAGCAGAGGGACTAGGTACAATGAGCAGTTCTTC. This encodes CASRGTRYNEQFF.

This clonotype was detected ten times or more. The chain combines TRBV7-2 with TRBJ2-5, with TRBD2 identical over 12 bases. After removal of 6 bases from V and 1 base from J, the junction contained 3 bases not matched to a gene. Germline-derived CDR1 and CDR2 are SGHTA and FQGNSA. The CDR3 length is 15 residues. CDR3 DNA sequence: TGTGCCAGCAGGGTACTAGCGGGGGGCCAAGAGACCCAGTACTTC. Translating it yields CASRVLAGGQETQYF.